The 11 T cell receptor beta chains reported below all come from one sample, sequenced in a study of cytomegalovirus exposure and HLA in healthy donors. Clones were sequenced by immunoSEQ multiplex PCR, and TCRdb holds only the in-frame ones, with some missing. The top ten clones hold approximately 0.9% of a sample with 260,000 or so clones, approximately 90% of them seen once. Sequencing was done on a sample of PBMCs. These receptors all come from a woman aged 18-29 years in good health and CMV-seronegative.

The chain is built from TRBV4-1 and TRBJ1-3; D is unresolved. From germline, CDR1 is MGHRA and CDR2 YSYEKL. The CDR3 sequence is 15 residues long. Trimming removed 0 bases at V and 0 bases at J, with 6 bases between. CDR3 in DNA: TGCGCCAGCAGCCAAGAGGGCAGCTCTGGAAACACCATATATTTT. This codes for CASSQEGSSGNTIYF.

V and J are TRBV2 and TRBJ1-2; 7 bases fit TRBD1. This CDR3 has 13 amino acids. Germline values: CDR1 SNHLY, CDR2 FYNNEI. V shed 7 bases, J shed 8 bases, and the junction held 10 bases outside the gene matches. The CDR3 DNA reads as TGTGCCAGCATCATGACAGGGTTTGGCGGCTACACCTTC. Amino acid sequence: CASIMTGFGGYTF.

The rearrangement joins TRBV6-5 to TRBJ2-7; no clear D gene. V lost 0 bases and J 2 bases, leaving 11 bases between the germline ends. Looked up from germline, CDR1 is MNHEY and CDR2 is SVGAGI. The CDR3 consists of 15 residues. This CDR3 reads CASSYSRQRPYEQYF. The CDR3 bases are TGTGCCAGCAGTTACTCGAGGCAGCGACCCTACGAGCAGTACTTC.

The rearrangement joins TRBV28 to TRBJ1-4, with D tentatively TRBD1 (6 bases). The CDR3 covers 16 residues. Trimming removed 4 bases from V and 2 bases from J, with 14 bases in between. In germline, CDR1 is MDHEN, CDR2 SYDVKM. DNA for the CDR3: TGTGCCAGCAGTTGGTACAGGGCTATGACTAATGAAAAACTGTTTTTT. Encoded protein: CASSWYRAMTNEKLFF.

V gene TRBV29-1 combines with J gene TRBJ2-7; TRBD1 is a possible D gene (6 bases). Looked up from germline, CDR1 is SQVTM and CDR2 is ANQGSEA. The CDR3 has 13 residues. V was trimmed by 7 bases and J by 0 bases, leaving 13 bases between them. CDR3 coding DNA: TGCAGCGCGGGACACTTGAACTCCTACGAGCAGTACTTC. It specifies CSAGHLNSYEQYF.

This clone was observed once. The chain has TRBV7-2 and TRBJ1-3, with unresolved D. CDR3 size: 12 residues. CDR1 SGHTA and CDR2 FQGNSA come from the germline V gene. Trimming cost V 8 bases and J 6 bases, with 11 bases left between them. The CDR3 loop reads CASGPRENTIYF. CDR3 coding DNA: TGTGCCAGCGGGCCCCGGGAAAACACCATATATTTT.

The chain links TRBV5-1 to TRBJ2-2, with a possible D match to TRBD1 (5 bases). CDR3 size: 16 residues. Germline V gene lookup returns CDR1 SGHRS and CDR2 YFSETQ. V shed 0 bases and J shed 4 bases, with 13 bases lying between them. CDR3 sequence: CASSLEARVGTGELFF. Here the CDR3 DNA reads TGCGCCAGCAGCTTGGAGGCCAGGGTCGGCACCGGGGAGCTGTTTTTT.

The chain recombines TRBV27 with TRBJ1-5; 8 positions match TRBD1. This CDR3 contains 16 residues. Trimming at V came to 5 bases and at J to 7 bases, leaving 13 bases not matched to a gene. CDR1 and CDR2 from the germline V gene are MNHEY and SMNVEV (reference sequence). The CDR3 sequence is CASSTYLQGAGQPQHF. In DNA, the CDR3 is TGTGCCAGCAGTACATACCTTCAGGGGGCCGGGCAGCCCCAGCATTTT.

This sequence joins TRBV4-1 and TRBJ2-5, with 9 bases lining up with TRBD2. The ends lost 3 bases at V and 5 bases at J; junction bases unmatched: 13. The germline gives CDR1 MGHRA, CDR2 YSYEKL. The CDR3 sequence is 17 residues long. CDR3 sequence: CASSQDTTLAGWETQYF. The CDR3 nucleotides read TGCGCCAGCAGCCAGGATACCACACTAGCGGGCTGGGAGACCCAGTACTTC.

V gene TRBV15 combines with J gene TRBJ1-3, with 8 bases identical to TRBD1. CDR1 is LNHNV and CDR2 is YYDKDF in the germline V gene (reference sequence). The length of the CDR3 is 14 residues. V dropped 4 bases and J dropped 4; count of bases not matched to a gene: 3. CDR3 amino acids: CATSTRDRGNTIYF. CDR3 in DNA: TGTGCCACCAGCACAAGGGACAGGGGAAACACCATATATTTT.

The chain is built from TRBV4-1 and TRBJ1-6; D remains unclear. The CDR3 covers 14 residues. Germline V gene data show CDR1 as MGHRA and CDR2 as YSYEKL. V dropped 1 base and J dropped 14 bases, with 15 bases sitting between them. The CDR3 region has the DNA TGCGCCAGCAGCCAAGCGCCCGAGGTTCGAACCCTCCACTTT. As protein: CASSQAPEVRTLHF.